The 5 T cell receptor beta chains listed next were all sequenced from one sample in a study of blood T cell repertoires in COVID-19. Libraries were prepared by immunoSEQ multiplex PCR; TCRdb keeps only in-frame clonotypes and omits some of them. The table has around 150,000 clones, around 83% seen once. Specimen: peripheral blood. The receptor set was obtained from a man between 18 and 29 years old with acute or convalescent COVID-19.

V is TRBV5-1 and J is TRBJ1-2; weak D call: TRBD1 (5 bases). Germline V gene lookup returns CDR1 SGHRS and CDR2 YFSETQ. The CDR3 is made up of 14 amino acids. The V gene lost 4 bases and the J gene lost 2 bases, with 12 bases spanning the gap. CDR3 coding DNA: TGCGCCAGCAGCATAGGACACGACAACTATGGCTACACCTTC. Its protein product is CASSIGHDNYGYTF.

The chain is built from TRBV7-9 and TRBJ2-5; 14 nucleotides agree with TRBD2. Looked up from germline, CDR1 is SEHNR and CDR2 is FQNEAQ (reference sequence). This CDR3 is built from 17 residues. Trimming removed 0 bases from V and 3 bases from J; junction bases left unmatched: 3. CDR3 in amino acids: CASSLAPGLAGEETQYF. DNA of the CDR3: TGTGCCAGCAGCTTAGCCCCGGGACTAGCGGGGGAAGAGACCCAGTACTTC.

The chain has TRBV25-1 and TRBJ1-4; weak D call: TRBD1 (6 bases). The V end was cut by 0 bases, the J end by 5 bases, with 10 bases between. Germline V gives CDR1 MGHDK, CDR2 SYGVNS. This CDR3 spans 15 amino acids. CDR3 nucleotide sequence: TGTGCCAGCAGTGAATATGCGGGGGCAAATGAAAAACTGTTTTTT. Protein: CASSEYAGANEKLFF. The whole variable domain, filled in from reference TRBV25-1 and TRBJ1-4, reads EADIYQTPRYLVIGTGKKITLECSQTMGHDKMYWYQQDPGMELHLIHYSYGVNSTEKGDLSSESTVSRIRTEHFPLTLESARPSHTSQYLCASSEYAGANEKLFFGSGTQLSVL.

This CDR3 is CASSSDRVYGYTF. The CDR3 DNA reads as TGCGCCAGCAGTTCCGACAGAGTCTATGGCTACACCTTC. The rearrangement links TRBV5-1 to TRBJ1-2; the D gene is possibly TRBD1 (5 bases). CDR1 and CDR2 from the germline V gene are SGHRS and YFSETQ. Trimming left V 5 bases short and J 4 bases short, with 12 bases between. CDR3 length: 13 amino acids.

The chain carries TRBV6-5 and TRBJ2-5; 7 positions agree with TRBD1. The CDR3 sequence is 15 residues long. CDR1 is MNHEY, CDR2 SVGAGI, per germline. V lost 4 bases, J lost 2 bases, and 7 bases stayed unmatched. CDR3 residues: CASSSMTGRQETQYF. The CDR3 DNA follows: TGTGCCAGCAGTTCCATGACAGGGCGACAAGAGACCCAGTACTTC.